A single sample gave rise to the 14 T cell receptor beta chains below, sequenced in a study of blood T cells in healthy people across ages. With a J-beta primer mix and a sample-barcoded 5' primer, a second PCR ran 7 to 11 cycles. TCRdb itself ran the 5' RACE reads through MiXCR, one entry per CDR3 protein. The sample carries around 1.5 million distinct CDR3 sequences, about 35% recorded once. The sample was blood. The source is a woman aged 25 to 45 in good health.

The chain combines TRBV29-1 with TRBJ2-1, with a possible D match to TRBD1 (6 bases). The length of the CDR3 is 12 residues. V was trimmed by 4 bases and J by 9 bases, leaving 13 bases between them. Germline V CDR1 and CDR2: SQVTM, ANQGSEA. The CDR3 is CSVVGTSGEQFF. DNA of the CDR3: TGCAGCGTTGTAGGGACAAGCGGTGAGCAGTTCTTC.

The chain links TRBV20-1 to TRBJ2-1, with 7 bases aligning to TRBD1. The germline gives CDR1 DFQATT, CDR2 SNEGSKA (reference sequence). CDR3 size: 16 residues. The V gene end was trimmed by 3 bases and the J gene end by 0 bases; junction bases not matched to a gene: 8. DNA of the CDR3: TGCAGTGCTAGTTCCCGGGACAGTCGCTCCTACAATGAGCAGTTCTTC. Translated: CSASSRDSRSYNEQFF.

This clonotype appeared a single time. The rearrangement links TRBV7-3 to TRBJ2-2; a weak D match, TRBD2 (6 bases). Trimming pared 5 bases from V and 6 bases from J, leaving 16 bases between. Per the germline V gene, CDR1 is SGHTA and CDR2 is FQGTGA. The CDR3 runs to 15 residues. The CDR3 sequence is CASSPKASVAGELFF. The CDR3, as DNA: TGTGCCAGCAGCCCGAAGGCTAGCGTTGCCGGGGAGCTGTTTTTT.

Comments on this clonotype: A much larger clonotype is one base distant, so this may be a read error. The rearrangement uses TRBV28 and TRBJ2-1, with D unresolved. Trimming removed 3 bases at V and 4 bases at J, with 4 bases between. Germline values: CDR1 MDHEN, CDR2 SYDVKM. The CDR3 contains 12 residues. The CDR3 sequence is CASSFEYNEQFF. DNA of the CDR3: TGTGCCAGCAGTTTCGAATACAATGAGCAGTTCTTC. The whole variable domain, remainder taken from reference TRBV28 and TRBJ2-1, is DVKVTQSSRYLVKRTGEKVFLECVQDMDHENMFWYRQDPGLGLRLIYFSYDVKMKEKGDIPEGYSVSREKKERFSLILESASTNQTSMYLCASSFEYNEQFFGPGTRLTVL.

This clonotype was picked up a small number of times. The V gene is TRBV2, the J gene TRBJ2-1; 8 nucleotides agree with TRBD1. The CDR3 consists of 15 residues. Losses at the gene ends were 5 bases for V and 8 bases for J; bases not matched to a gene: 11. The germline CDR1 and CDR2 sequences are SNHLY and FYNNEI. The CDR3 reads CASSKTGTGFYEQFF. CDR3 coding DNA: TGTGCCAGCAGTAAAACCGGGACAGGTTTTTATGAGCAGTTCTTC. Using reference TRBV2 and TRBJ2-1 for the parts outside the CDR3, the full variable domain is EPEVTQTPSHQVTQMGQEVILRCVPISNHLYFYWYRQILGQKVEFLVSFYNNEISEKSEIFDDQFSVERPDGSNFTLKIRSTKLEDSAMYFCASSKTGTGFYEQFFGPGTRLTVL.

The rearrangement joins TRBV18 to TRBJ1-1, with 8 bases lining up with TRBD1. The CDR3 is 15 amino acids. V dropped 3 bases and J dropped 5; count of bases not matched to a gene: 8. CDR1 KGHSH and CDR2 LQKENI come from the germline V gene. CDR3 DNA sequence: TGTGCCAGCTCACCCGGACAGGGCGGAAGGACTGAAGCTTTCTTT. Its translation is CASSPGQGGRTEAFF.

The sample holds a few counts of this clonotype. The J gene is TRBJ2-7, the V gene TRBV20-1, with 8 bases fitting TRBD1. The CDR3 has 14 amino acids. V dropped 6 bases and J dropped 2; count of bases not matched to a gene: 9. The germline CDR1 and CDR2 sequences are DFQATT and SNEGSKA (reference sequence). Here the CDR3 reads CSADKQGVTYEQYF. The CDR3 nucleotides are TGCAGTGCCGACAAACAGGGGGTCACCTACGAGCAGTACTTC.

This clonotype was seen a few times. The chain employs TRBV4-2 and TRBJ2-3; 8 bases match TRBD2. The J segment lost 2 bases and the V segment lost 0 bases, leaving 7 bases of the junction unmatched. The CDR3 runs to 17 residues. The germline V gene has CDR1 LGHNA and CDR2 YNFKEQ. The chain's CDR3 is CASSQEDSGVNTDTQYF. In nucleotides, the CDR3 is TGTGCCAGCAGCCAAGAGGATAGCGGGGTGAACACAGATACGCAGTATTTT.

This clonotype was counted between two and nine times. The chain combines TRBV5-1 with TRBJ1-2, with D possibly being TRBD1 (5 bases). V shed 0 bases and J shed 5 bases, with 11 bases lying between them. Germline assignment: CDR1 SGHRS and CDR2 YFSETQ. CDR3 length: 14 residues. Here the CDR3 DNA reads TGCGCCAGCAGCTTGGGGGACCTGGGATATGGCTACACCTTC. This gives the protein CASSLGDLGYGYTF.

V is TRBV19 and J is TRBJ1-2, with no clear D. The ends were cut back, 3 bases at V and 10 bases at J, with 21 bases in the middle. Per the germline V gene, CDR1 is LNHDA and CDR2 is SQIVND (reference sequence). This CDR3 spans 15 amino acids. CDR3: CASSISLSSADLYTF. The CDR3 DNA sequence: TGTGCCAGTAGTATCAGCCTATCGTCGGCCGATCTCTACACCTTC.

This clonotype was observed many times. The gene calls are TRBV7-6 and TRBJ2-3; D uncertain. Looked up from germline, CDR1 is SGHVS and CDR2 is FNYEAQ. There are 15 residues in the CDR3. Trimming removed 1 base from V and 6 bases from J, with 14 bases in between. The CDR3 here is CASSLGVYPGDTQYF. CDR3 nucleotides: TGTGCCAGCAGCTTAGGTGTCTACCCGGGCGATACGCAGTATTTT.

The chain uses TRBV20-1 and TRBJ2-1, with TRBD2 matching over 10 bases. Losses at the gene ends were 8 bases for V and 6 bases for J; bases not matched to a gene: 13. CDR1 is DFQATT and CDR2 is SNEGSKA in the germline V gene (reference sequence). This CDR3 region has 15 residues. CDR3 sequence (DNA): TGCAGTACCGAGAGCGGGAGGGCCATGGGCAATGAGCAGTTCTTC. Translating it yields CSTESGRAMGNEQFF.

The sample holds many counts of this clonotype. The chain is built from TRBV20-1 and TRBJ1-2; D is unclear. The CDR3 is made up of 13 amino acids. V dropped 0 bases and J dropped 8 bases, with 13 bases sitting between them. Germline values: CDR1 DFQATT, CDR2 SNEGSKA (reference sequence). Here the CDR3 reads CSAREVSSWGYTF. The CDR3 coding sequence is TGCAGTGCTAGAGAGGTCAGCTCTTGGGGCTACACCTTC.

Concerning this clonotype itself: One end of the junction varies from germline; a read error may be responsible. This chain links TRBV20-1 with TRBJ1-4, with D tentatively TRBD1 (6 bases). Looked up from germline, CDR1 is DFQATT and CDR2 is SNEGSKA (reference sequence). This CDR3 region has 14 residues. The CDR3 DNA reads TGCAGTGCTAGCCCGCAGGGGTTTTTTGAAAGACTGTTTTTT. It is translated as CSASPQGFFERLFF.